The rows below give T cell receptor beta chains drawn from one sample of a study of blood T cell repertoires in COVID-19. Assay used: immunoSEQ multiplex PCR; TCRdb lists only in-frame clones, some missing. The sample carries about 240,000 clones, roughly nine tenths recorded once. The sequenced material came from peripheral blood. The receptors derive from a man in his sixties who had recovered from COVID-19. The CDR3 runs from the conserved cysteine through the conserved F or W. A D gene is named only where the DNA matches it firmly. For some rows the clone size is stated as once, few or many, or as a class when expanded; others skip it.

CDR3nt: TGCGCCAGCAGCCAAGATCGGCTAGCGGGGGGATTCTCCTACAATGAGCAGTTCTTC
CDR3aa: CASSQDRLAGGFSYNEQFF
j_gene: TRBJ2-1
v_gene: TRBV4-1
abundance: -
d_gene: TRBD2

CDR3nt: TGTGCCAGCAGTTCCAGGGTGGGCACTGAAGCTTTCTTT
CDR3aa: CASSSRVGTEAFF
j_gene: TRBJ1-1
v_gene: TRBV7-9
abundance: -
d_gene: -

CDR3nt: TGTGCCAGCAGCCCCCTAGCGGGAGCCGGCTATGAGCAGTTCTTC
CDR3aa: CASSPLAGAGYEQFF
j_gene: TRBJ2-1
v_gene: TRBV7-6
abundance: -
d_gene: TRBD2

CDR3nt: TGCGCCAGCAGCTTGACAGGGGTATCACCCCTCCACTTT
CDR3aa: CASSLTGVSPLHF
j_gene: TRBJ1-6
v_gene: TRBV5-1
abundance: -
d_gene: TRBD1

CDR3nt: TGTGCCAGCAGCCCGTGGAGGACAGGGGAGGGTAACACTGAAGCTTTCTTT
CDR3aa: CASSPWRTGEGNTEAFF
j_gene: TRBJ1-1
v_gene: TRBV11-2
abundance: -
d_gene: TRBD1

CDR3nt: TGTGCCACCAGTAAGGGGTTGGGACAGCCCCAGCATTTT
CDR3aa: CATSKGLGQPQHF
j_gene: TRBJ1-5
v_gene: TRBV15
abundance: -
d_gene: -

CDR3nt: TGTGCCACCAGACAGGGGGCTGGAAACACCATATATTTT
CDR3aa: CATRQGAGNTIYF
j_gene: TRBJ1-3
v_gene: TRBV24-1
abundance: -
d_gene: TRBD1

CDR3nt: TGTGCCAGCAGCGCCGGGACAGGGGTTCGCTATGGCTACACCTTC
CDR3aa: CASSAGTGVRYGYTF
j_gene: TRBJ1-2
v_gene: TRBV5-6
abundance: -
d_gene: TRBD1

CDR3nt: TGTGCCAGTAGTGCACGGGACAGGGGCTATGGCTACACCTTC
CDR3aa: CASSARDRGYGYTF
j_gene: TRBJ1-2
v_gene: TRBV19
abundance: -
d_gene: TRBD1

CDR3nt: TGTGCCAGCAGAAACCCGGACAGCCAAGAGACCCAGTACTTC
CDR3aa: CASRNPDSQETQYF
j_gene: TRBJ2-5
v_gene: TRBV10-3
abundance: -
d_gene: -

CDR3nt: TGTGCCAGCAGTGAAAGCCCAACGATCCTGACTTTC
CDR3aa: CASSESPTILTF
j_gene: TRBJ2-6
v_gene: TRBV6-1
abundance: few
d_gene: -

CDR3nt: TGTGCCACCAGCGCCCTGGACTTTAACACCGGGGAGCTGTTTTTT
CDR3aa: CATSALDFNTGELFF
j_gene: TRBJ2-2
v_gene: TRBV15
abundance: -
d_gene: -

CDR3nt: TGTGCCAGCAGCTCCCTGGGGGGCACTGAAGCTTTCTTT
CDR3aa: CASSSLGGTEAFF
j_gene: TRBJ1-1
v_gene: TRBV7-9
abundance: -
d_gene: -

CDR3nt: TGCGCCAGCAGCTTGGTAAGGGGCTACGAGCAGTACTTC
CDR3aa: CASSLVRGYEQYF
j_gene: TRBJ2-7
v_gene: TRBV5-1
abundance: -
d_gene: -

CDR3nt: TGTGCCAGCAGCCCGGGACAGGGAGGCGAGCAGTACTTC
CDR3aa: CASSPGQGGEQYF
j_gene: TRBJ2-7
v_gene: TRBV2
abundance: -
d_gene: TRBD1

CDR3nt: TGTGCCAGCAGCTTGGCATCCTACCTCGACAGGGATCAGCCCCAGCATTTT
CDR3aa: CASSLASYLDRDQPQHF
j_gene: TRBJ1-5
v_gene: TRBV5-6
abundance: -
d_gene: TRBD1

CDR3nt: TGTGCCAGTAGTATCCAAGCGGGGGATACGCAGTATTTT
CDR3aa: CASSIQAGDTQYF
j_gene: TRBJ2-3
v_gene: TRBV19
abundance: -
d_gene: TRBD2

CDR3nt: TGTGCCAGCAGCGTAGGACTAGCGGGGGGGCGGAATGAGCAGTTCTTC
CDR3aa: CASSVGLAGGRNEQFF
j_gene: TRBJ2-1
v_gene: TRBV9
abundance: -
d_gene: TRBD2

CDR3nt: TGCAGCGTTGCCGCGGGGGATGGAAACACCATATATTTT
CDR3aa: CSVAAGDGNTIYF
j_gene: TRBJ1-3
v_gene: TRBV29-1
abundance: -
d_gene: -

CDR3nt: TGTGCCAGCAGCCCCGGGACAGGCGCCTACGAGCAGTACTTC
CDR3aa: CASSPGTGAYEQYF
j_gene: TRBJ2-7
v_gene: TRBV5-6
abundance: -
d_gene: TRBD1

CDR3nt: TGCAGTGCTAGTTATTCCGTAAACTATGGCTACACCTTC
CDR3aa: CSASYSVNYGYTF
j_gene: TRBJ1-2
v_gene: TRBV20-1
abundance: -
d_gene: -

CDR3nt: TGTGCCACCAGTGCCCGAGGAGGTGGCTACACCTTC
CDR3aa: CATSARGGGYTF
j_gene: TRBJ1-2
v_gene: TRBV24-1
abundance: -
d_gene: -

CDR3nt: TGTGCCAGCACCCCAACGGAAAGCCGAGGAGCTTTCTTT
CDR3aa: CASTPTESRGAFF
j_gene: TRBJ1-1
v_gene: TRBV7-9
abundance: -
d_gene: -

CDR3nt: TGTGCCAGCAGCTTGCCGGGGGGGAGTGAGCAGTTCTTC
CDR3aa: CASSLPGGSEQFF
j_gene: TRBJ2-1
v_gene: TRBV5-4
abundance: -
d_gene: TRBD2

CDR3nt: TGTGCCAGCAGCCGGGACAGGCAAAGCGAAAAACTGTTTTTT
CDR3aa: CASSRDRQSEKLFF
j_gene: TRBJ1-4
v_gene: TRBV7-9
abundance: -
d_gene: TRBD1

CDR3nt: TGTGCCAGCAGCTTAACCGAGGTTTCCGAGCAGTACTTC
CDR3aa: CASSLTEVSEQYF
j_gene: TRBJ2-7
v_gene: TRBV7-9
abundance: -
d_gene: -

CDR3nt: TGTGCCAGCAGCTACAGACTAGCGGGGAGCACAGATACGCAGTATTTT
CDR3aa: CASSYRLAGSTDTQYF
j_gene: TRBJ2-3
v_gene: TRBV6-5
abundance: -
d_gene: TRBD2

CDR3nt: TGTGCCAGCAGCGGTGGCGGGTCCGACTACGAGCAGTACTTC
CDR3aa: CASSGGGSDYEQYF
j_gene: TRBJ2-7
v_gene: TRBV11-2
abundance: -
d_gene: -

CDR3nt: TGTGCCAGCAGCCTCTTGGACAGGGCCCCGGAGACCCAGTACTTC
CDR3aa: CASSLLDRAPETQYF
j_gene: TRBJ2-5
v_gene: TRBV3-1/TRBV3-2
abundance: -
d_gene: TRBD1

CDR3nt: TGTGCCAGCAGCCAAAAGACAGGGCCTAATGAAAAACTGTTTTTT
CDR3aa: CASSQKTGPNEKLFF
j_gene: TRBJ1-4
v_gene: TRBV3-1/TRBV3-2
abundance: -
d_gene: TRBD1

CDR3nt: TGTGCCAGTAGTATAGCCGCTGGGGCAACCCGAACCCAGTACTTC
CDR3aa: CASSIAAGATRTQYF
j_gene: TRBJ2-5
v_gene: TRBV19
abundance: -
d_gene: -

CDR3nt: TGTGCCAGCAGCTTAGGTGCCACCCTGAGCACTGAAGCTTTCTTT
CDR3aa: CASSLGATLSTEAFF
j_gene: TRBJ1-1
v_gene: TRBV11-2
abundance: once
d_gene: -

CDR3nt: TGTGCCAGCAGCGAAGACAGGGACGGGATTTCACCCCTCCACTTT
CDR3aa: CASSEDRDGISPLHF
j_gene: TRBJ1-6
v_gene: TRBV2
abundance: -
d_gene: TRBD1